This T cell receptor beta chain was sequenced in a study of cytomegalovirus exposure and HLA in healthy donors. Across the whole study: A prior analysis found 117 million unique TCR beta sequences from some 190 million T cells.

General study points: In a later analysis, an Asian-associated ancestry cluster reportedly showed fewer N-insertions than the roughly 710-donor mean. Upon later analysis, TCR association rates were observed to vary by HLA locus, being highest for DRB1 and lowest for HLA-C.

A remark on this clone: The antigen is unknown.

Per the germline V gene, CDR1 is SGHAT and CDR2 is FQNNGV. V lost 5 bases and J lost 6, with 13 bases in between. This CDR3 contains 13 residues. PCR amplification relied on 60 Vbeta primers (plus 13 Jbeta primers). Per the original data handling: In a later analysis, 60 million to 90 million unique TCR beta chains included roughly 11 million shared by two or more donors. TCRdb's table, derived via immunoSEQ multiplex PCR, lists solely in-frame clones and lacks some. V and J calls and clone size are as listed in that table; D and trimming were resolved from the DNA. The table has some 100,000 clones, 70% to 80% seen once.

This chain uses TRBV11-2 with TRBJ1-2; D perhaps matches TRBD1 (5 bases). The sample consisted of PBMCs. The receptor was isolated from a man between 45 and 60 years old in good health and CMV-seropositive. The DNA for the CDR3 is TGTGCCAGCAGCCTCGGGACTTATAATGGCTACACCTTC. Protein sequence: CASSLGTYNGYTF.